These 21 T cell receptor beta chains were sequenced from one sample in a study of cytomegalovirus exposure and HLA in healthy donors. The PCR ran on 60 Vbeta and 13 Jbeta primers. TCRdb's table, derived via immunoSEQ multiplex PCR, lists solely in-frame clones and lacks some. There are 59,000 or so clones in the sample; less than 85% occur only once, and about 7% lies in the top ten. Sequenced: PBMCs. The receptors here all came from a man aged 25 to 45 in good health and CMV-seropositive.

The chain has TRBV9 and TRBJ1-2; no reliable D call. The ends were cut back, 1 base at V and 0 bases at J, with 7 bases in the middle. Germline CDR1 is SGDLS and CDR2 is YYNGEE. The CDR3 has 14 amino acids. The CDR3 DNA reads as TGTGCCAGCAGCGTAAGCGAAGCTAACTATGGCTACACCTTC. Protein product: CASSVSEANYGYTF.

This clone was found a few times. The rearrangement links TRBV19 to TRBJ1-4, with D tentatively TRBD1 (6 bases). The ends were cut back, 6 bases at V and 8 bases at J, with 7 bases in the middle. The CDR3 is 11 residues long. Germline loops: CDR1 LNHDA, CDR2 SQIVND (reference sequence). The CDR3 region has the DNA TGTGCCAGTAGCCAGGGGGAAAAACTGTTTTTT. Protein product: CASSQGEKLFF.

V and J are TRBV5-8 and TRBJ1-2; D call uncertain. This CDR3 is built from 13 residues. With 0 bases removed from V and 4 bases from J, the gap between germline ends came to 7 bases. Germline CDR1 SGHTS, CDR2 YDEGEE. CDR3 amino acids: CASSLGGSYGYTF. The CDR3 DNA reads as TGTGCCAGCAGCTTGGGCGGCTCCTATGGCTACACCTTC.

This clone appeared a single time. The chain recombines TRBV7-7 with TRBJ2-5; D gene uncertain. Trimming took 5 bases from V and 2 from J, leaving 12 bases between them. The CDR3 has 14 amino acids. Germline loops: CDR1 SSHAT, CDR2 FNYEAQ (reference sequence). CDR3 nucleotide sequence: TGTGCCAGCAGCCGGCGAGGAGATCAAGAGACCCAGTACTTC. It yields the protein CASSRRGDQETQYF. Full variable domain (missing parts from reference TRBV7-7 and TRBJ2-5): GAGVSQSPRYKVTKRGQDVTLRCDPISSHATLYWYQQALGQGPEFLTYFNYEAQPDKSGLPSDRFSAERPEGSISTLTIQRTEQRDSAMYRCASSRRGDQETQYFGPGTRLLVL.

The chain uses TRBV27 and TRBJ1-4; 9 bases line up with TRBD1. Germline V lookup: CDR1 MNHEY, CDR2 SMNVEV (reference sequence). The CDR3 extends over 15 amino acids. J gave up 11 bases and V 5 bases, and 12 bases lay outside the gene matches. CDR3 DNA sequence: TGTGCCAGCAGTGATGCCGGGACAGGGTACCGGAAACTGTTTTTT. This gives the protein CASSDAGTGYRKLFF.

This sequence joins TRBV30 and TRBJ1-2; D is undetermined. V gave up 6 bases and J gave up 0 bases, with 14 bases separating them. Germline assignment: CDR1 GTSNPN and CDR2 SVGIG (reference sequence). CDR3 length: 14 amino acids. CDR3 in DNA: TGTGCCTGCCCACCCCCGTTAGCTAACTATGGCTACACCTTC. The encoded protein is CACPPPLANYGYTF.

The chain carries TRBV18 and TRBJ1-6; D gene unclear. V dropped 1 base and J dropped 0 bases, with 7 bases sitting between them. The germline V gene has CDR1 KGHSH and CDR2 LQKENI. The CDR3 runs to 16 residues. The chain's CDR3 is CASSPLRSSYNSPLHF. The CDR3 nucleotides read TGTGCCAGCTCACCACTTCGGAGCTCCTATAATTCACCCCTCCACTTT.

The chain employs TRBV9 and TRBJ2-2, with D possibly being TRBD1 (5 bases). The V gene's germline CDR1 is SGDLS and CDR2 YYNGEE. V lost 4 bases to trimming and J lost 3 bases, with 10 bases between them. This CDR3 has 14 residues. The DNA of the CDR3 is TGTGCCAGCAGCACAGGACCAGACACCGGGGAGCTGTTTTTT. This codes for CASSTGPDTGELFF.

The rearrangement links TRBV6-5 to TRBJ1-5, with D hard to call. The CDR3 extends over 13 amino acids. Trimming stripped 0 bases from V and 3 bases from J, with 3 bases between. Germline V gene data show CDR1 as MNHEY and CDR2 as SVGAGI. The chain's CDR3 is CASSYSHNQPQHF. The CDR3, as DNA: TGTGCCAGCAGTTACTCACACAATCAGCCCCAGCATTTT.

The rearrangement links TRBV9 to TRBJ2-5; 8 nucleotides line up with TRBD2. Germline V lookup: CDR1 SGDLS, CDR2 YYNGEE. The CDR3 consists of 18 residues. With 0 bases clipped from V and 0 bases from J, the junction kept 10 bases outside the gene matches. The DNA of the CDR3 is TGTGCCAGCAGCGTAGTAGGATTCGGGGGGGCCTACCAAGAGACCCAGTACTTC. It is translated as CASSVVGFGGAYQETQYF.

The V and J genes are TRBV4-3 and TRBJ1-1; 9 bases are a match to TRBD1. The CDR3 runs to 16 residues. V was pared by 1 base and J by 3 bases, with 6 bases of the junction left unmatched. Germline V gene data show CDR1 as LGHNA and CDR2 as YSLEER. CDR3 amino acids: CASSQGGGQGYTEAFF. CDR3 DNA: TGCGCCAGCAGCCAAGGGGGGGGACAGGGATACACTGAAGCTTTCTTT.

The rearrangement uses TRBV27 and TRBJ2-7; 8 positions match TRBD1. The CDR3 totals 17 residues. The junction had 14 bases not matched to a gene; V was cut back by 4 bases and J by 3 bases. Germline assignment: CDR1 MNHEY and CDR2 SMNVEV (reference sequence). The DNA of the CDR3 is TGTGCCAGCAGTTCTTTCACCTCAGACAGGGGAGGCTACGAGCAGTACTTC. Its translation is CASSSFTSDRGGYEQYF.

The gene calls are TRBV2 and TRBJ2-5; D perhaps matches TRBD2 (6 bases). V lost 6 bases to trimming and J lost 1 base, with 15 bases between them. The germline CDR1 and CDR2 sequences are SNHLY and FYNNEI. CDR3 size: 15 residues. The CDR3 DNA is TGTGCCAGCAGCGTTCTACCGGGACTCCAAGAGACCCAGTACTTC. Amino acid sequence: CASSVLPGLQETQYF.

CDR3 region: CASRQRGGSYEQYF. The CDR3 region has the DNA TGTGCCAGCAGGCAACGGGGGGGGTCTTACGAGCAGTACTTC. This chain uses TRBV2 with TRBJ2-5; 8 nucleotides align to TRBD2. The DNA end favors TRBJ2-7, so the J call may be wrong. CDR3 size: 14 residues. CDR1 and CDR2 from the germline V gene are SNHLY and FYNNEI.

The chain employs TRBV18 and TRBJ1-5; D is ambiguous. The germline CDR1 and CDR2 sequences are KGHSH and LQKENI. Trimming stripped 3 bases from V and 11 bases from J, with 14 bases between. This CDR3 has 13 amino acids. CDR3 amino acids: CASSPGSGRAQHF. CDR3 nucleotide sequence: TGTGCCAGCTCACCCGGGTCGGGAAGGGCCCAGCATTTT.

V and J are TRBV6-6 and TRBJ2-5; D may be TRBD1 (5 bases). The DNA end favors TRBJ2-7, so the J call may be wrong. Germline values: CDR1 MNHNY, CDR2 SVGAGI (reference sequence). CDR3 length equals 11 residues. CDR3 DNA sequence: TGTGCCATCCAGCAGGGATACGAGCAGTACTTC. This sequence encodes CAIQQGYEQYF.

This chain connects TRBV10-3 to TRBJ1-5; D call uncertain. V was shortened by 4 bases and J by 0 bases, with 10 bases between the two germline ends. Germline V gives CDR1 ENHRY, CDR2 SYGVKD. The CDR3 has 15 amino acids. The DNA of the CDR3 is TGTGCCATCAGTGCCCAGCAGGCTAGCAATCAGCCCCAGCATTTT. Translated: CAISAQQASNQPQHF.

The chain employs TRBV7-2 and TRBJ1-6, with a tentative D call TRBD1 (6 bases). The CDR3 extends over 14 amino acids. Germline CDR1 and CDR2: SGHTA and FQGNSA. The V end lost 5 bases, the J end lost 9 bases, and 14 bases lay between the germline ends. CDR3: CASSASGETSPLHF. The CDR3 region has the DNA TGTGCCAGCAGCGCCTCAGGGGAAACTTCACCCCTCCACTTT.

J is TRBJ2-2 and V is TRBV28; the D gene is possibly TRBD2 (6 bases). The CDR3 length is 16 residues. The germline gives CDR1 MDHEN, CDR2 SYDVKM. V was trimmed by 5 bases and J by 4 bases, leaving 17 bases between them. The CDR3 loop reads CASSLRGNGGTGELFF. CDR3 in DNA: TGTGCCAGCAGTCTACGAGGGAACGGGGGCACCGGGGAGCTGTTTTTT.

The CDR3 reads CSVGQGGTEAFF. CDR3 coding DNA: TGCAGCGTTGGACAGGGGGGTACTGAAGCTTTCTTT. The chain carries TRBV29-1 and TRBJ1-1, with 9 bases that match TRBD1. J was trimmed by 5 bases and V by 4 bases; bases with no gene match: 2. Germline-derived CDR1 and CDR2 are SQVTM and ANQGSEA. The CDR3 has 12 amino acids. Supplemented by reference TRBV29-1 and TRBJ1-1, the full variable domain reads SAVISQKPSRDICQRGTSLTIQCQVDSQVTMMFWYRQQPGQSLTLIATANQGSEATYESGFVIDKFPISRPNLTFSTLTVSNMSPEDSSIYLCSVGQGGTEAFFGQGTRLTVV.

The chain is built from TRBV5-4 and TRBJ2-5; 11 bases match TRBD1. This CDR3 region has 16 residues. From germline, CDR1 is SGHNT and CDR2 YYREEE (reference sequence). V lost 3 bases, J lost 5 bases, and 9 bases stayed unmatched. The chain's CDR3 is CASSSLDRGLWETQYF. The CDR3 nucleotides are TGTGCCAGCAGCTCCCTGGACAGGGGGCTGTGGGAGACCCAGTACTTC.